The 21 T cell receptor beta chains listed next were all sequenced from one sample in a study of cytomegalovirus exposure and HLA in healthy donors. PCR employed 60 Vbeta and 13 Jbeta primers. Assay used: immunoSEQ multiplex PCR; TCRdb lists only in-frame clones, some missing. The sample yields about 130,000 clones, about 79% seen once. The material sequenced was PBMCs. The receptor set was obtained from a female donor in good health and CMV-seropositive.

This chain connects TRBV5-1 to TRBJ2-5; 7 bases align to TRBD2. Germline CDR1 is SGHRS and CDR2 is YFSETQ. V was clipped by 0 bases and J by 7 bases; unmatched bases: 9. This CDR3 region has 15 residues. The CDR3 sequence: CASSLGRGSGGTQYF. The CDR3 DNA sequence: TGCGCCAGCAGCTTGGGTCGCGGGAGCGGCGGGACCCAGTACTTC.

V and J are TRBV14 and TRBJ2-1, with D unclear. In germline, CDR1 is SGHDN, CDR2 FVKESK. V was clipped by 1 base and J by 5 bases, with 6 bases between them. This CDR3 comprises 13 residues. CDR3 amino acids: CASSQGANNEQFF. In DNA form, the CDR3 reads TGTGCCAGCAGCCAAGGGGCCAACAATGAGCAGTTCTTC.

The chain links TRBV5-1 to TRBJ2-7; TRBD2 matches 10 bases. Germline-derived CDR1 and CDR2 are SGHRS and YFSETQ. CDR3 length: 14 amino acids. Trimming at V came to 3 bases and at J to 4 bases, leaving 4 bases not matched to a gene. For the CDR3, the DNA is TGCGCCAGCAGCTCGACTAGCGGGCAATACGAGCAGTACTTC. Translation: CASSSTSGQYEQYF.

The chain carries TRBV28 and TRBJ2-7; perhaps TRBD1 as D (6 bases). Trimming shortened V by 7 bases and J by 4 bases, and 14 bases separated the two germline ends. Germline V gene sequence: CDR1 MDHEN, CDR2 SYDVKM. The CDR3 consists of 13 residues. This CDR3 reads CASTQPGVYEQYF. The CDR3, as DNA: TGTGCCAGCACCCAACCAGGGGTTTACGAGCAGTACTTC.

The chain employs TRBV2 and TRBJ2-1; 12 bases map to TRBD2. Germline V gene data show CDR1 as SNHLY and CDR2 as FYNNEI. The CDR3 extends over 15 amino acids. After removal of 3 bases from V and 4 bases from J, the junction contained 1 base not matched to a gene. The CDR3 DNA is TGTGCCAGCAGTGAGGGACTAGCGGGTTACAATGAGCAGTTCTTC. This sequence encodes CASSEGLAGYNEQFF. Full variable domain (rest looked up from reference TRBV2 and TRBJ2-1): EPEVTQTPSHQVTQMGQEVILRCVPISNHLYFYWYRQILGQKVEFLVSFYNNEISEKSEIFDDQFSVERPDGSNFTLKIRSTKLEDSAMYFCASSEGLAGYNEQFFGPGTRLTVL.

The CDR3 here is CASSLRGREQYF. The CDR3 DNA reads as TGTGCCAGCAGTTTACGAGGGCGCGAGCAGTACTTC. This chain uses TRBV28 with TRBJ2-7, with TRBD2 as a possible D gene (5 bases). CDR1 and CDR2 (germline): MDHEN, SYDVKM. The V and J ends lost 2 bases and 6 bases respectively, with 8 bases between them. The CDR3 extends over 12 amino acids.

The V gene is TRBV7-9, the J gene TRBJ2-3; TRBD2 might be the D (6 bases). Looked up from germline, CDR1 is SEHNR and CDR2 is FQNEAQ (reference sequence). Trimming took 3 bases from V and 0 from J, leaving 10 bases between them. This CDR3 region has 15 residues. CDR3: CASSFGGTSTDTQYF. CDR3 in DNA: TGTGCCAGCAGCTTCGGCGGGACTAGCACAGATACGCAGTATTTT.

The gene calls are TRBV6-6 and TRBJ1-1; D may be TRBD1 (6 bases). Trimming removed 0 bases from V and 7 bases from J, with 9 bases in between. The CDR3 extends over 13 amino acids. CDR1 and CDR2 (germline): MNHNY, SVGAGI (reference sequence). The CDR3 region is CASSYSKTGEAFF. Here the CDR3 DNA reads TGTGCCAGCAGTTACTCTAAGACAGGTGAAGCTTTCTTT.

The V and J genes are TRBV19 and TRBJ2-2; possibly TRBD2 for D (6 bases). Germline CDR1 LNHDA, CDR2 SQIVND (reference sequence). With 9 bases removed from V and 4 bases from J, the gap between germline ends came to 15 bases. This CDR3 contains 14 residues. This CDR3 reads CASRKEGSTGELFF. CDR3 coding DNA: TGTGCCAGCAGGAAGGAGGGTAGCACCGGGGAGCTGTTTTTT.

CDR3 sequence (DNA): TGTGCCAGCAGATTTGGGACTGGCTCCTACAATGAGCAGTTCTTC. This codes for CASRFGTGSYNEQFF. The V and J genes are TRBV11-2 and TRBJ2-1; possible D gene TRBD2, 6 bases. Germline V gives CDR1 SGHAT, CDR2 FQNNGV. The CDR3 extends over 15 amino acids. Trimming pared 6 bases from V and 0 bases from J, leaving 12 bases between.

This rearrangement joins TRBV2 to TRBJ1-1, with D perhaps TRBD1 (6 bases). V was cut by 5 bases and J by 1 base, with 8 bases left in between. Germline CDR1 reads SNHLY; CDR2 reads FYNNEI. The CDR3 length is 13 residues. Here the CDR3 reads CASSRTENTEAFF. DNA of the CDR3: TGTGCCAGCAGTAGGACAGAGAACACTGAAGCTTTCTTT.

The chain employs TRBV5-1 and TRBJ2-6; maybe TRBD1 (6 bases). The V gene lost 1 base and the J gene lost 2 bases, with 7 bases spanning the gap. The CDR3 is 15 amino acids. The germline V gene has CDR1 SGHRS and CDR2 YFSETQ. This chain's CDR3 is CASSLSGAGANVLTF. In DNA form, the CDR3 reads TGCGCCAGCAGCTTGTCAGGGGCTGGGGCCAACGTCCTGACTTTC.

The chain uses TRBV6-1 and TRBJ2-1; 7 bases fit TRBD2. The CDR3 totals 15 residues. Trimming removed 4 bases from V and 2 bases from J; junction bases left unmatched: 5. Germline V gives CDR1 MNHNS, CDR2 SASEGT. The CDR3 loop is CASSAASGPYNEQFF. In DNA form, the CDR3 reads TGTGCCAGCAGTGCTGCTAGCGGCCCCTACAATGAGCAGTTCTTC.

The chain links TRBV10-2 to TRBJ1-1; 10 bases agree with TRBD1. V shed 5 bases, J shed 6 bases, and the junction held 9 bases outside the gene matches. This CDR3 region has 15 residues. Germline values: CDR1 WSHSY, CDR2 SAAADI. CDR3 region: CASSHSRQGASEAFF. The DNA of the CDR3 is TGCGCCAGCAGTCATTCCCGACAGGGGGCATCTGAAGCTTTCTTT.

The J gene is TRBJ2-7, the V gene TRBV19, with 8 nucleotides matching TRBD2. Per the germline V gene, CDR1 is LNHDA and CDR2 is SQIVND (reference sequence). The V gene end was trimmed by 3 bases and the J gene end by 2 bases; junction bases not matched to a gene: 6. The CDR3 runs to 15 residues. The CDR3 bases are TGTGCCAGTAGTATCGGACTAGCCGGGCCCTACGAGCAGTACTTC. Encoded protein: CASSIGLAGPYEQYF.

The CDR3 nucleotides are TGTGCCACCAGAAGGGACGGGGAGGGGTACGAGCAGTACTTC. Translation gives CATRRDGEGYEQYF. The genes are TRBV15 and TRBJ2-7; TRBD2 matches 7 bases. Losses at the gene ends were 6 bases for V and 4 bases for J; bases not matched to a gene: 9. The CDR3 length is 14 residues. The germline CDR1 and CDR2 sequences are LNHNV and YYDKDF (reference sequence).

This chain uses TRBV5-1 with TRBJ2-5; D is ambiguous. Gene TRBJ2-7 matches the end of the DNA better, so the J call may be wrong. This CDR3 is built from 13 residues. Germline lookup yields CDR1 SGHRS and CDR2 YFSETQ. The CDR3, as DNA: TGCGCCAGCAGCTCTTCCCCAGGCTACGAGCAGTACTTC. Translated: CASSSSPGYEQYF.

The genes are TRBV6-4 and TRBJ2-1; no clear D. Germline V gives CDR1 MRHNA, CDR2 SNTAGT. This CDR3 region has 13 residues. V was clipped by 2 bases and J by 6 bases, with 8 bases between them. The CDR3 nucleotides read TGTGCCAGCAGTGACAGCTCTACCAATGAGCAGTTCTTC. It codes for CASSDSSTNEQFF.

J is TRBJ1-5 and V is TRBV11-2, with D unclear. The CDR3 consists of 14 residues. Between the trimmed V and J ends, which lost 0 bases and 7 bases, there was a span of 10 bases. From germline, CDR1 is SGHAT and CDR2 FQNNGV. The CDR3 region is CASSLDRMSQPQHF. In DNA form, the CDR3 reads TGTGCCAGCAGCTTAGATCGAATGAGCCAGCCCCAGCATTTT. Based on the CDR3 plus reference TRBV11-2 and TRBJ1-5, the full variable domain is EAGVAQSPRYKIIEKRQSVAFWCNPISGHATLYWYQQILGQGPKLLIQFQNNGVVDDSQLPKDRFSAERLKGVDSTLKIQPAKLEDSAVYLCASSLDRMSQPQHFGDGTRLSIL.

The chain joins TRBV29-1 to TRBJ2-3; 7 bases are shared with TRBD1. J lost 2 bases, V lost 3 bases, and 17 bases had no gene match. This CDR3 is built from 18 residues. Germline CDR1 and CDR2: SQVTM and ANQGSEA. The CDR3 bases are TGCAGCGTTGAGTCTTGGGGATTGACAGGGTTGGACACAGATACGCAGTATTTT. It is translated as CSVESWGLTGLDTDTQYF.

V gene TRBV29-1 combines with J gene TRBJ1-1, with 9 bases fitting TRBD1. This CDR3 spans 13 amino acids. CDR1 is SQVTM and CDR2 is ANQGSEA in the germline V gene. With V trimmed by 6 bases and J by 3 bases, 5 bases remained unmatched. The CDR3: CSVDRGIDTEAFF. The DNA for the CDR3 is TGCAGCGTAGACAGGGGGATAGACACTGAAGCTTTCTTT.